The T cell receptor beta chain described here comes from a study of cytomegalovirus exposure and HLA in healthy donors (dated by TCRdb to about 2017). About the full investigation: According to an earlier analysis of a few hundred of the donors, about 179 million T cells yielded over 90 million unique TCR beta sequences and 276 Gb of sequence data. About 330 gigabases of sequencing data and about 92 million unique TCR sequences made up an early release that covered roughly 670 HLA-typed donors. Of the 300 to 500 genotyped donors, less than 90% were placed in the genetic ancestry cluster associated with self-reported Caucasian donors. The study aimed to test whether signatures of past pathogen exposure could be identified by cataloging public T cell receptors. The T cell repertoires of 666 subjects were profiled by immunosequencing and related to cytomegalovirus serostatus. In addition to the first cohort of roughly 670 subjects, a separate validation cohort of over 90 different subjects was used. The study combined high-throughput TCR immunosequencing, statistical association of individual TCRs with disease status, and machine learning to predict cytomegalovirus infection status. A later analysis re-analyzed previously published TCR beta repertoires from about 600 donors and added high-resolution HLA genotyping to study TCR occurrence patterns. Rather than using new phenotypic data, the later analysis identified candidate immune exposures from TCR beta sequences and from how often those sequences occurred across donors. An earlier analysis of several hundred of the donors applied high-throughput TCR beta sequencing to assess whether each TCR beta V gene segment acted as functional or pseudogenic. Alongside the repertoire data, information on donor age, sex, ethnicity and CMV serostatus was compiled. A later genetic analysis used genome-wide SNP genotypes for about 60% of the roughly 670 donors, treating that subset as a discovery cohort. Every discovery cohort repertoire had been produced on one sequencing platform. Class I and class II HLA loci were covered by the typing at four-digit resolution. Typing coverage differed by locus: A, B, C, DRB1 and DQB1 were typed in roughly 620-630 donors, DQA1 in 500 to 550, DPA1 in 600 to 610, and DPB1 in around 490. A handful of DR-DQ haplotypes were handled as single units for association and clustering because linkage in the cohort was strong. Among 300 to 500 genotyped donors of the cohort, an average of approximately 200,000 unique TCR beta nucleotide sequences was sequenced per donor, of which about 19% were non-productive. Summary of the overall study and its limitations: According to a later analysis, most CMV-associated TCR beta chains appeared to be HLA-restricted, and the HLA associations seemed to be driven largely by CMV exposure. Correlated functional status among segregating V segments might be attributable to linkage disequilibrium, but an unknown experimental factor could not be ruled out. When HLA alleles, especially DR and DQ, strongly co-occurred, TCR associations were difficult to assign to individual alleles. The sequencing pipeline was judged likely to have produced a cluster of highly shared sequence variants as a technical artifact. An earlier analysis of approximately 590 of the donors showed that most TCR beta V segments appeared in productive rearrangements either about 87% or about 30% of the time, which broadly matched IMGT annotations. The 87-base-pair reads could not distinguish some IMGT-functional V segments, including TRBV6-2 and TRBV6-3, so those segments were excluded. In a later analysis, HLA-associated TCR beta chains were found to be more clonally expanded and to have lower generation probabilities than equally common non-associated chains. Because some donors lacked HLA typing at each locus, the association tests relied only on the typed subset. In a later analysis, TCR association rates were found to vary across HLA loci, with the most associated TCRs seen for DRB1 alleles and the fewest for HLA-C alleles. It was suggested by the authors that the approach could potentially be generalized to other disease states and immunological phenotypes. A total of 164 TCR beta chains were listed by the study as associated with cytomegalovirus. In a later genetic analysis, fewer N-insertions in productive TCRs were reported among donors in an Asian-associated ancestry cluster than the 666-donor mean. Presence/absence analyses assumed roughly uniform sequencing depth across donors, an assumption that may not hold. In vitro tests confirmed that a few of the cytomegalovirus-associated TCR beta chains recognize cytomegalovirus antigens. Because counts were too low, 15 or so rarely observed V segments, including chromosome 9 orphons, were excluded from the earlier analysis of around 590 of the donors. The classifier was reported to diagnose cytomegalovirus status with high specificity and sensitivity in both the original cohort and the validation cohort. In a later genetic analysis, a missense DCLRE1C variant was associated with V-gene and J-gene trimming of TCR beta chains, and the association was replicated in an independent cohort. At a false discovery rate of 0.05, a later analysis linked some 18,000 TCR beta sequences to specific HLA alleles. In this cohort, only TCR beta chains were sequenced, and detectable features were limited by the absence of alpha or paired-chain data. For the cohort, immune exposure information was limited to CMV serostatus. In a later analysis, several top co-occurrence clusters were reported to appear linked to parvovirus B19, influenza, CMV and Epstein-Barr virus. Across donors, most TCR sequences were observed very rarely, whereas some public TCRs were present in many individuals. A further reported finding was that TCR beta sequences accurately predicted the HLA-A and HLA-B alleles for most subjects in the first cohort.

Library creation used the immunoSEQ multiplex PCR assay. The multiplex PCR relied on a mix of 60 forward primers for TCR Vbeta segments and 13 reverse primers for TCR Jbeta segments. The CDR3 region of rearranged TCR beta genes was amplified from genomic DNA with a multiplex PCR assay. The Illumina HiSeq System was used to sequence the amplified TCR beta libraries as 87-base-pair reads. The paper's data handling went like this. In a later analysis, tens of millions of unique TCR beta chains were counted across the roughly 610 repertoires, and approximately 11 million of these chains were shared by at least two donors. Raw reads were error-corrected and collapsed into unique sequences with a nearest-neighbor algorithm that merged closely related sequences to remove PCR and sequencing errors. CDR3 sequences were aligned to IMGT reference sequences to assign V, D and J gene segments. For a sequence to be retained, a match of at least six nucleotides was required to both a V gene segment and a J gene segment. A rearrangement counted as productive if the CDR3 had no stop codons and remained in frame with V and J, and every other rearrangement counted as non-productive. Following IMGT convention, CDR3 was defined as the stretch from the second conserved V-encoded cysteine up to the conserved J-encoded phenylalanine. In an earlier analysis of some 550 of the donors, sequences lacking an unambiguous match to a single V gene segment were excluded. In an earlier analysis of 587 of the donors, a V segment was called functional when productive rearrangements were above 56.7%, and segregating when the standard deviation between donors exceeded 5%. A statistical classification framework was developed to diagnose cytomegalovirus status using the catalog of TCR beta chain sequences. V and J gene assignment, in a later analysis, came from comparing TCR nucleotide sequences with IMGT/GENE-DB human TR gene sequences. A later analysis assigned CDR3 sequences and most-parsimonious VDJ recombination scenarios with the TCRdist pipeline. In a later analysis, every TCR beta chain was defined by the combination of its CDR3 amino acid sequence and its V-gene family, and reads without a unique V-gene family were dropped. A later analysis removed 550 to 650 highly shared, low-generation-probability nucleotide sequences to deal with suspected cross-contamination and a sequencing artifact. In a later analysis, a clonal expansion index for each public chain was calculated from normalized within-repertoire ranks of inferred template counts. Generation probabilities in a later analysis came from a VDJ recombination model fitted to out-of-frame rearrangements, and those results were checked against IGoR. In a later analysis, hypergeometric tests were used to score TCR-TCR, TCR-HLA and TCR-CMV co-occurrence, with a repertoire-size bias correction applied to TCR pairs. To estimate false discovery rates, a later analysis permuted the HLA or CMV assignments 20 times. In a later analysis, co-occurring TCRs were grouped using DBSCAN, with TCRdist sequence similarity added in when clustering inside HLA-allele-positive subsets. Repertoires with fewer than 30,000 or more than 120,000 public chains, plus five repertoires with anomalous nucleotide sharing, were excluded from co-occurrence clustering. Not all clones reach the TCRdb copy of this immuneACCESS table, which keeps in-frame sequences only. Checked studies attribute under half of the gap to unresolved V genes and leave the rest unexplained. V and J calls and clone size are those listed in that table; D and trimming were worked out from the DNA. The sample profile shows fewer than 200,000 clones; 80% of them were found once. Together, the top ten hold approximately 2.4% of the sample.

The cohort was made up of 666 healthy bone marrow donors. All cohort members were sampled while nominally healthy, although unrecorded immune exposures were likely present. The donor tested CMV seronegative, placing the donor among the 352 seronegative members of the cohort. Every donor gave a peripheral blood sample, and the peripheral blood mononuclear cells from that sample were used for TCR beta sequencing. Genomic DNA was extracted from the blood cell samples with the Qiagen DNeasy Blood Extraction Kit. This clone turned up a few times. Its antigen specificity is not known. No base quality values were provided; no much bigger clone lies one nucleotide off. The CDR1 and CDR2 encoded by the germline V gene are MNHEY and SVGAGI. Reading from cysteine to phenylalanine, the CDR3 counts 12 amino acids. CDR3 DNA is the only sequence kept; it has 36 bases, read in frame from the first base. Trimming costs V 6 bases and J 2 bases, and their ends lie 8 bases apart.

This receptor was taken from a male donor in good health and CMV-seronegative. Sequencing input: PBMCs. The rearrangement combines TRBV6-5 with TRBJ2-7, with no confidently assigned D gene. For the CDR3, the sequence is CASRRLAYEQYF. The DNA is as follows: TGTGCCAGCAGACGATTAGCCTACGAGCAGTACTTC.